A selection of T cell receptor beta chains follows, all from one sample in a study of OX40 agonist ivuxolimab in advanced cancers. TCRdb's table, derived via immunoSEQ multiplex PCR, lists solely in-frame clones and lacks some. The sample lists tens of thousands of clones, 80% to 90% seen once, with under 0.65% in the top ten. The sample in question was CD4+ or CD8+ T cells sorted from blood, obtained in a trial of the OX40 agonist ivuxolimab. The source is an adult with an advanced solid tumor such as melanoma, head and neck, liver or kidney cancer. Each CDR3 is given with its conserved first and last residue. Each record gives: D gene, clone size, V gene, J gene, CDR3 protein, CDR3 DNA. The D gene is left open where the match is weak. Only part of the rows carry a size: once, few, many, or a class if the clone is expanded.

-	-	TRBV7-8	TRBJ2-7	CASSLGQATYEQYF	TGTGCCAGCAGCTTAGGACAAGCAACCTACGAGCAGTACTTC
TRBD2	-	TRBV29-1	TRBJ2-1	CSVEDGLAGVFPFF	TGCAGCGTTGAGGACGGACTAGCGGGAGTTTTTCCGTTCTTC
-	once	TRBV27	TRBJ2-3	CASSFQGNPTDTQYF	TGTGCCAGCAGTTTTCAGGGTAACCCCACAGATACGCAGTATTTT
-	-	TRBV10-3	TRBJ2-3	CAISLGTRADTQYF	TGTGCCATCAGTCTAGGGACCCGTGCAGATACGCAGTATTTT
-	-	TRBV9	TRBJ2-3	CASSDDSFSTDTQYF	TGTGCCAGCAGCGATGACAGTTTCAGCACAGATACGCAGTATTTT
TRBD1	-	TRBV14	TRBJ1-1	CASSPYRTGGLNTEAFF	TGTGCCAGCAGCCCTTACCGGACAGGGGGTCTGAACACTGAAGCTTTCTTT
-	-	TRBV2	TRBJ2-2	CASSEALQVVGELFF	TGTGCCAGCAGTGAAGCGCTTCAGGTCGTCGGGGAGCTGTTTTTT
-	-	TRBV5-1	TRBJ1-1	CASTLDGRSNTEAFF	TGCGCCAGCACCTTGGACGGCCGCAGTAACACTGAAGCTTTCTTT
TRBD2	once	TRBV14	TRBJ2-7	CASSQVAGISYEQYF	TGTGCCAGCAGCCAAGTAGCGGGGATCTCCTACGAGCAGTACTTC
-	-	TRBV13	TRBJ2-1	CASSFKVSYNEQFF	TGTGCCAGCAGCTTTAAGGTGTCCTACAATGAGCAGTTCTTC
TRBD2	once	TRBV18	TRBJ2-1	CASSPVVGSPTSGRAYEQFF	TGTGCCAGCTCACCAGTGGTTGGTTCCCCTACTAGCGGGAGGGCCTATGAGCAGTTCTTC
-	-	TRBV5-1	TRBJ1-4	CASRPGGQLGEKLFF	TGCGCCAGCAGGCCCGGGGGGCAACTGGGGGAAAAACTGTTTTTT
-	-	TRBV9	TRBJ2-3	CASSVGVSGTDTQYF	TGTGCCAGCAGCGTAGGTGTTAGCGGCACAGATACGCAGTATTTT
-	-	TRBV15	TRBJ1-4	CATSRDLPEPNEKLFF	TGTGCCACCAGCAGAGATTTGCCCGAACCGAATGAAAAACTGTTTTTT
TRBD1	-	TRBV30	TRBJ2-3	CAWSVPRGQGAKTDTQYF	TGTGCCTGGAGTGTACCCCGAGGACAGGGGGCCAAGACAGATACGCAGTATTTT
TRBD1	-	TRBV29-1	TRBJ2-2	CSAGTGISTGELFF	TGCAGCGCTGGGACAGGCATTTCCACCGGGGAGCTGTTTTTT
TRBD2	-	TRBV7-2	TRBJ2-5	CASSFGTSGQETQYF	TGTGCCAGCAGCTTCGGGACTAGCGGGCAAGAGACCCAGTACTTC